These T cell receptor beta chains were read from a single sample in a study of T cells in Graves' hyperthyroidism and ophthalmopathy. TCRdb re-called the multiplex PCR reads through MiXCR, storing one row per CDR3 protein. The sample contains some 550,000 distinct CDR3 sequences, approximately 16% of which appear only once. The sequencing sample was made of blood. The receptors come from a woman aged 40 to 50 with Graves' ophthalmopathy. Each CDR3 is given without its conserved first and last residue. The D gene is left open where the match is weak.

>TRBV2|.|TRBJ1-1
ASAGTMNTEAF
>TRBV6-1|.|TRBJ1-1
ASRPDWTEAF
>TRBV3-1|TRBD1|TRBJ2-7
ASSQRGTARYEQY
>TRBV28|.|TRBJ2-4
ASQADVSGKNIQY
>TRBV20-1|.|TRBJ2-7
SARTIHYEQY
>TRBV12-3/TRBV12-4|TRBD2|TRBJ2-1
ASSPALLLAGGSYNEQF
>TRBV30|.|TRBJ2-3
AWSVRRGSSTDTQY
>TRBV12-3/TRBV12-4|.|TRBJ1-2
ASSLGSGSHYGYT
>TRBV7-9|.|TRBJ1-1
ASSVDANTEAF
>TRBV2|.|TRBJ2-4
ASRAIAKNIQY
>TRBV20-1|TRBD2|TRBJ2-7
SAPTASGYHDEQY
>TRBV29-1|TRBD1|TRBJ1-1
SVSGQGLKAF
>TRBV30|.|TRBJ1-6
AWSVRRDIRSSPLH
>TRBV2|.|TRBJ2-6
ASSAGVAGANVLT
>TRBV6-2/TRBV6-3|.|TRBJ1-1
ASSYGDHLNTEAL
>TRBV5-1|.|TRBJ2-7
ASSLGQQPNYEQY
>TRBV5-6|.|TRBJ2-1
ASSLGVEGEQF
>TRBV7-9|.|TRBJ2-7
ASSGGGGTSYEQY
>TRBV6-1|.|TRBJ2-1
ASSEWQTEQF
>TRBV20-1|TRBD2|TRBJ2-1
SARTSATYNEQF
>TRBV12-3/TRBV12-4|.|TRBJ1-2
ASSLGGQAGYGYT
>TRBV5-5|TRBD2|TRBJ2-1
ASSLRRGGNEQF
>TRBV6-2/TRBV6-3|.|TRBJ1-3
ASRANSVLRSDTIY
>TRBV7-3|.|TRBJ2-3
ASSLRRASSSDTQY
>TRBV28|.|TRBJ2-5
ASSLSPGSLQETQY
>TRBV2|TRBD1|TRBJ1-5
ASSEGGQGARSQPQH
>TRBV3-1|TRBD1|TRBJ1-5
ASSLHGTGISNQPQH
>TRBV12-3/TRBV12-4|TRBD2|TRBJ2-3
ASSLELAGGLSTDTQY
>TRBV20-1|TRBD1|TRBJ2-1
SARRGQGAYNEQF
>TRBV30|.|TRBJ1-2
AWSDQSRGYT
>TRBV27|.|TRBJ1-5
ASSFQGTGQPQH
>TRBV20-1|.|TRBJ2-7
SATVQLYEQY
>TRBV27|.|TRBJ2-3
ASSSMGQVLDTQY
>TRBV19|TRBD1|TRBJ2-3
ASGADPPGQGVEDTQY
>TRBV30|.|TRBJ2-4
AWSTGLRNIQY
>TRBV27|.|TRBJ2-1
ASSFVGVDEQF
>TRBV29-1|TRBD1|TRBJ2-7
SVSTGVPYEQY
>TRBV20-1|.|TRBJ2-3
SAIKPNREDTQY
>TRBV7-9|TRBD1|TRBJ2-3
ASSSSGTEDWEPDTQY
>TRBV6-4|TRBD1|TRBJ2-2
ASSAGQENTGELF
>TRBV9|.|TRBJ1-6
ASSARTANSPLH
>TRBV28|TRBD2|TRBJ2-7
ASSPRLAVEQY
>TRBV28|.|TRBJ1-4
ASSNRGLGEKLF
>TRBV5-1|TRBD2|TRBJ2-7
ASSLAVLGLRLAGGPGDEQY
>TRBV18|TRBD1|TRBJ1-2
ASTPGQGAHGYT
>TRBV4-1|TRBD2|TRBJ2-3
ASSQGTSGIAPITQY